Below, one T cell receptor beta chain is given with its context. This sample is drawn from a study of a mutant IDH1 vaccine in newly diagnosed glioma. Regarding time point: baseline, week 1 (first vaccination visit). Treatment here: pre-vaccination baseline after standard-of-care therapy. Per germline, CDR1 KGHSH and CDR2 LQKENI. The trim removed 0 bases at V and 5 bases at J, leaving 6 bases unmatched. This CDR3 is 16 amino acids long. This table comes from immunoSEQ multiplex PCR, and its TCRdb copy is limited to in-frame clones, with some not included. The sample includes approximately 92,000 clones, over 75% of them seen just once.

This clonotype was sampled from a man aged 40-49 years with glioma. The chain is built from TRBV18 and TRBJ2-7, with 11 bases identical to TRBD2. The sequences come from PBMCs, collected from a glioma patient treated with radiotherapy, temozolomide or both. The CDR3 coding sequence is TGTGCCAGCTCACCACCGAATAGCGGGAGGGCCCACGAGCAGTACTTC. Protein product: CASSPPNSGRAHEQYF.